This T cell receptor (beta chain) was profiled in a study of blood T cell repertoires in COVID-19. Study at large: Acute and convalescent COVID-19 samples came from the United States, Italy and Spain.

Using immunoSEQ multiplex PCR, the repertoire was profiled, and TCRdb retains in-frame clones only, with some absent. Here the sample spans 60,000 to 100,000 clones, 85% to 90% being singletons. The CDR3 has 20 amino acids. The source material was peripheral blood. This chain joins TRBV7-5 and TRBJ2-1; TRBD2 reflects the table's D call only, with no check against the DNA. TRBV7-5 is annotated as a pseudogene. The source is a man aged 45-60 years with active COVID-19. CDR3 protein: CVRSLPTSGLADTDYNEQFF. The CDR3 bases are TGTGTCAGAAGCTTACCTACTTCGGGACTAGCGGATACTGATTACAATGAGCAGTTCTTC.